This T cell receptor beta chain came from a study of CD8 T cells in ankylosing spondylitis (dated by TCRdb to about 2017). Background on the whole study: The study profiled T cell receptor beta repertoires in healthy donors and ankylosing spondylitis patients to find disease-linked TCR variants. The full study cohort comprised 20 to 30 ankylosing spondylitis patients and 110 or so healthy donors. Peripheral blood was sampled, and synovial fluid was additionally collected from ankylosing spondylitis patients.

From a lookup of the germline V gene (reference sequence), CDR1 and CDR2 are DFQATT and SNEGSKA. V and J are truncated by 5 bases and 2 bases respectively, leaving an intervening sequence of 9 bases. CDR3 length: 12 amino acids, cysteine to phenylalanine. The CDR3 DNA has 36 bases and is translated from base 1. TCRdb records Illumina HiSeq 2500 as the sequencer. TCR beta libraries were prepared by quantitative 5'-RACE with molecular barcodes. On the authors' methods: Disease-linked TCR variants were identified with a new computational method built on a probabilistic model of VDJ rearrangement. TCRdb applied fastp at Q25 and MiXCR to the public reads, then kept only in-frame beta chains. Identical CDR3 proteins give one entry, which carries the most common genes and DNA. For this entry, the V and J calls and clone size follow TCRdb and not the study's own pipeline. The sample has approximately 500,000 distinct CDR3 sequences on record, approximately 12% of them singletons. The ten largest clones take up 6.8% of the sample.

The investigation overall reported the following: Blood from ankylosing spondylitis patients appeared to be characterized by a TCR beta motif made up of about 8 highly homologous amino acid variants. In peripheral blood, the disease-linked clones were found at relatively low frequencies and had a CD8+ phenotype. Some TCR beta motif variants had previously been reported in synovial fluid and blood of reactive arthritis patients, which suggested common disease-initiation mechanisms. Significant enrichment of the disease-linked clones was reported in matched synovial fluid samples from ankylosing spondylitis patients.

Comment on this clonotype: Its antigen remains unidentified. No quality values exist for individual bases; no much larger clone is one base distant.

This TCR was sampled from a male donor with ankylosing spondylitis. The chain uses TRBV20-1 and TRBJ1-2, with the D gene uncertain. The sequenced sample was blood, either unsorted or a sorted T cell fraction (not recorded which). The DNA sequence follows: TGCAGTGCTTTAGGCAAGAACTATGGCTACACCTTC. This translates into CSALGKNYGYTF.